This TCR beta chain was obtained from a study of technical replicates of blood from several donors. The germline gives CDR1 GTSNPN, CDR2 SVGIG (reference sequence). CDR3 length: 16 residues. J lost 3 bases, V lost 5 bases, and 12 bases had no gene match. The repertoire was sequenced with immunoSEQ multiplex PCR; TCRdb's copy has only in-frame clones and lacks some. Of around 69,000 clones in the sample, 85% to 90% were seen once. This chain connects TRBV30 to TRBJ2-3; 9 nucleotides match TRBD2. The receptor comes from a human donor in good health. Some clones in this sample may be carry-over from other donors' samples. What was sequenced was PBMCs. The CDR3: CAWCPGVAGETDTQYF. CDR3 DNA: TGTGCCTGGTGCCCCGGGGTAGCGGGGGAAACAGATACGCAGTATTTT.